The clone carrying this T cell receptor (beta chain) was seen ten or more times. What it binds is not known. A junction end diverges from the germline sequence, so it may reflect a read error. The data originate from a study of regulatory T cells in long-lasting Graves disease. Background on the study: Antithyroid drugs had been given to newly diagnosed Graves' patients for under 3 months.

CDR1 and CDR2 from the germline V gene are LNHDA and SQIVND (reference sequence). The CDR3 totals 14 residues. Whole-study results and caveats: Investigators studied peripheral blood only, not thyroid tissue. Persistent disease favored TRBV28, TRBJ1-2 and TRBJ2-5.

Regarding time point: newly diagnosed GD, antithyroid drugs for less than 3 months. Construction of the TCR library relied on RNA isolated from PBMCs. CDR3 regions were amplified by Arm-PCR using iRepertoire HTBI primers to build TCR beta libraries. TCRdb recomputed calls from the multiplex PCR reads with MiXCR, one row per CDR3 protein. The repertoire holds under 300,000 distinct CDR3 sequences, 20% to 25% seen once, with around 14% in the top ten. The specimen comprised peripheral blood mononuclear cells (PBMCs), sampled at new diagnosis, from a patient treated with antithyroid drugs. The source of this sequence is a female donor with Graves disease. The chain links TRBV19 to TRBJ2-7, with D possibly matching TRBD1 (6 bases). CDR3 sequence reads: CASSIVGRGYAQYF. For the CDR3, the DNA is TGTGCCAGTAGTATTGTGGGCAGGGGCTACGCGCAGTACTTC.